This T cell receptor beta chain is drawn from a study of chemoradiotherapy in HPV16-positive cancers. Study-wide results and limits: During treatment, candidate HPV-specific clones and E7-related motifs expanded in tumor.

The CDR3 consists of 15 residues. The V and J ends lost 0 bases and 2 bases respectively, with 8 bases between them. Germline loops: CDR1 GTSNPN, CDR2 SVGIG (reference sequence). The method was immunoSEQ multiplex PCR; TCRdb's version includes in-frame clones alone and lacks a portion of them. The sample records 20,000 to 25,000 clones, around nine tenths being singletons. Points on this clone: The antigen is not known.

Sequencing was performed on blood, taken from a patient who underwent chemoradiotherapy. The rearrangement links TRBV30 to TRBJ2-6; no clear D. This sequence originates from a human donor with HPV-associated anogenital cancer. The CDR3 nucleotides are TGTGCCTGGAGTGTAAAACTGGCTGGGGCCAACGTCCTGACTTTC. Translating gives CAWSVKLAGANVLTF.